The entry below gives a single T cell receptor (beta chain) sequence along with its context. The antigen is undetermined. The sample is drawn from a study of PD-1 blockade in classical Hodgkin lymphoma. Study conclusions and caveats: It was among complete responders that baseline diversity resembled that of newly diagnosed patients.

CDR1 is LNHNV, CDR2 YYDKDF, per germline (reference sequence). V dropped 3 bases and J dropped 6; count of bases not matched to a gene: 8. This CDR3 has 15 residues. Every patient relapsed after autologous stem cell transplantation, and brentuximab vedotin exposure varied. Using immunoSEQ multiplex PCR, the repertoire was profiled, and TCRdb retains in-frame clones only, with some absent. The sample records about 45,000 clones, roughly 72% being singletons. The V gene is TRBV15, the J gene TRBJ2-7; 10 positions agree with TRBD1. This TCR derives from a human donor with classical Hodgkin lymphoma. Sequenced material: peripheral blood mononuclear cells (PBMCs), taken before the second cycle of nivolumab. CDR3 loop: CATSSATGGSAEQYF. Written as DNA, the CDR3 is TGTGCCACCAGCAGCGCGACAGGGGGCTCAGCCGAGCAGTACTTC.